One and the same sample provided the 31 T cell receptor beta chains below, sequenced in a study of chemoradiotherapy in HPV16-positive cancers. Libraries were prepared by immunoSEQ multiplex PCR; TCRdb keeps only in-frame clonotypes and omits some of them. Of a few thousand clones in the sample, 70% to 85% were seen once. The sample consisted of tumor tissue, taken from a patient who underwent chemoradiotherapy. All receptors come from a human donor with HPV-associated anogenital cancer.

The gene calls are TRBV18 and TRBJ1-1; D perhaps matches TRBD1 (5 bases). V lost 2 bases and J lost 1, with 5 bases in between. The CDR3 contains 13 residues. CDR1 and CDR2 from the germline V gene are KGHSH and LQKENI. As DNA, the CDR3 is TGTGCCAGCTCACCAGGGGCGAACACTGAAGCTTTCTTT. This sequence encodes CASSPGANTEAFF.

The J gene is TRBJ2-7, the V gene TRBV28, with 7 bases fitting TRBD1. The V and J ends lost 3 bases and 6 bases, in that order; junction bases with no gene match: 20. The CDR3 runs 18 residues. CDR1 is MDHEN and CDR2 is SYDVKM in the germline V gene. The chain's CDR3 is CASSLDRRHGGGRSEQYF. DNA of the CDR3: TGTGCCAGCAGTTTGGACAGGAGGCATGGGGGTGGCAGAAGCGAGCAGTACTTC. Full variable domain (outside the CDR3, taken from reference TRBV28 and TRBJ2-7): DVKVTQSSRYLVKRTGEKVFLECVQDMDHENMFWYRQDPGLGLRLIYFSYDVKMKEKGDIPEGYSVSREKKERFSLILESASTNQTSMYLCASSLDRRHGGGRSEQYFGPGTRLTVT.

This clone occurred once. The V and J genes are TRBV18 and TRBJ1-1; D is unclear. V dropped 2 bases and J dropped 5 bases, with 15 bases sitting between them. Looked up from germline, CDR1 is KGHSH and CDR2 is LQKENI. The CDR3 totals 15 residues. CDR3 DNA: TGTGCCAGCTCACCATTTGAGGAGCGGCGGACTGAAGCTTTCTTT. Translating it yields CASSPFEERRTEAFF. Drawing the rest from reference TRBV18 and TRBJ1-1, the complete variable domain is NAGVMQNPRHLVRRRGQEARLRCSPMKGHSHVYWYRQLPEEGLKFMVYLQKENIIDESGMPKERFSAEFPKEGPSILRIQQVVRGDSAAYFCASSPFEERRTEAFFGQGTRLTVV.

The CDR3 DNA reads TGTGCCAGCGGGATGAGCGGGGCGACCTACGAGCAGTACTTC. This sequence encodes CASGMSGATYEQYF. V and J are TRBV19 and TRBJ2-7; 7 nucleotides match TRBD2. V lost 9 bases and J lost 2; bases outside the gene matches: 10. The V gene's germline CDR1 is LNHDA and CDR2 SQIVND (reference sequence). The CDR3 is 14 residues long.

The chain is built from TRBV7-3 and TRBJ2-7; a possible D gene is TRBD1 (6 bases). Trimming removed 2 bases at V and 0 bases at J, with 14 bases between. The CDR3 contains 16 residues. The germline CDR1 and CDR2 sequences are SGHTA and FQGTGA. CDR3 in amino acids: CASSLSWDTSSYEQYF. DNA for the CDR3: TGTGCCAGCAGCTTATCGTGGGACACGAGCTCCTACGAGCAGTACTTC.

Of note for this clone: Germline is not matched at one junction end, which may reflect a read error. As DNA, the CDR3 is TGTGCTAGCAGCCCTACGGGGGGCACAGATACGCAGTATTTT. As protein: CASSPTGGTDTQYF. The chain couples TRBV7-7 to TRBJ2-3, with TRBD2 as a possible D gene (6 bases). The CDR3 is 14 residues long. The germline V gene encodes CDR1 SSHAT and CDR2 FNYEAQ (reference sequence).

This sequence joins TRBV27 and TRBJ2-7; 11 bases are a match to TRBD2. Germline-derived CDR1 and CDR2 are MNHEY and SMNVEV (reference sequence). V was clipped by 5 bases and J by 3 bases; unmatched bases: 12. This CDR3 has 17 amino acids. The CDR3 loop is CASSDGTVGTSGYEQYF. Here the CDR3 DNA reads TGTGCCAGCAGTGACGGGACAGTCGGGACTAGCGGCTACGAGCAGTACTTC.

CDR3 sequence reads: CASSRLQGFAADTQYF. The CDR3 DNA follows: TGTGCCAGCAGCCGCCTACAGGGGTTCGCGGCAGATACGCAGTATTTT. The V call is TRBV4-2, the J call TRBJ2-3; 7 bases map to TRBD1. The CDR3 sequence is 16 residues long. The ends lost 4 bases at V and 4 bases at J; junction bases unmatched: 11. Germline loops: CDR1 LGHNA, CDR2 YNFKEQ.

J is TRBJ1-3 and V is TRBV5-6; D is possibly TRBD1 (5 bases). V lost 1 base and J lost 2, with 13 bases in between. Germline V gene lookup returns CDR1 SGHDT and CDR2 YYEEEE. CDR3 length: 16 residues. CDR3 nucleotides: TGTGCCAGCAGCTTGCGCAGCGGACACACTGGAAACACCATATATTTT. Residues: CASSLRSGHTGNTIYF.

This clone was counted a few times. The chain has TRBV7-9 and TRBJ2-1; no clear D gene. CDR1 is SEHNR, CDR2 FQNEAQ, per germline (reference sequence). The CDR3 is 11 residues long. V gave up 5 bases and J gave up 5 bases, with 4 bases separating them. CDR3 region: CASSAHNEQFF. In DNA form, the CDR3 reads TGTGCCAGCAGCGCCCACAATGAGCAGTTCTTC.

This sequence joins TRBV14 and TRBJ2-1; a weak D match, TRBD1 (6 bases). CDR3 length equals 16 residues. The V gene lost 0 bases and the J gene lost 2 bases, with 11 bases spanning the gap. Looked up from germline, CDR1 is SGHDN and CDR2 is FVKESK. CDR3 loop: CASSQEIRGPYNEQFF. The CDR3 nucleotides are TGTGCCAGCAGCCAAGAAATCAGGGGTCCCTACAATGAGCAGTTCTTC.

The CDR3 loop reads CASTIGDEQYF. The CDR3 region has the DNA TGTGCCAGTACCATTGGAGACGAGCAGTACTTC. This sequence joins TRBV19 and TRBJ2-7; no clear D. Germline values: CDR1 LNHDA, CDR2 SQIVND (reference sequence). V was trimmed by 7 bases and J by 5 bases, leaving 9 bases between them. The CDR3 spans 11 residues.

J is TRBJ2-7 and V is TRBV14, with D perhaps matching TRBD1 (5 bases). The CDR3 extends over 15 amino acids. CDR1 is SGHDN and CDR2 is FVKESK in the germline V gene. V lost 1 base and J lost 5, with 15 bases in between. CDR3 sequence reads: CASSQGSRGIHEQYF. The CDR3 coding sequence is TGTGCCAGCAGCCAAGGGTCAAGGGGCATTCACGAGCAGTACTTC. The full variable domain, with the rest looked up from reference TRBV14 and TRBJ2-7, is EAGVTQFPSHSVIEKGQTVTLRCDPISGHDNLYWYRRVMGKEIKFLLHFVKESKQDESGMPNNRFLAERTGGTYSTLKVQPAELEDSGVYFCASSQGSRGIHEQYFGPGTRLTVT.

The chain uses TRBV7-2 and TRBJ1-2; TRBD1 agrees at 7 bases. V dropped 1 base and J dropped 4; count of bases not matched to a gene: 3. This CDR3 is 14 amino acids long. Germline lookup yields CDR1 SGHTA and CDR2 FQGNSA. The CDR3: CASSLGGQIYGYTF. The CDR3 region has the DNA TGTGCCAGCAGCTTAGGGGGACAGATCTATGGCTACACCTTC.

The rearrangement links TRBV4-1 to TRBJ1-2; 10 nucleotides match TRBD1. This CDR3 region has 15 residues. The V segment lost 4 bases and the J segment 5 bases; nucleotides outside the gene matches: 7. The V gene's germline CDR1 is MGHRA and CDR2 YSYEKL. The CDR3 loop reads CASSLTGTGVYGYTF. The CDR3 DNA reads TGCGCCAGCAGCCTAACCGGGACAGGGGTGTATGGCTACACCTTC.

The chain has TRBV5-1 and TRBJ2-3; 11 bases match TRBD2. This CDR3 is 15 amino acids long. The V gene's germline CDR1 is SGHRS and CDR2 YFSETQ. V trimming: 2 bases; J trimming: 1 base; junction bases outside the gene matches: 0. Written as DNA, the CDR3 is TGCGCCAGCAGCTTTAGCGGGAGGGGCACAGATACGCAGTATTTT. Protein sequence: CASSFSGRGTDTQYF.

This clone was seen just once. The rearrangement uses TRBV2 and TRBJ2-1; TRBD1 is a possible D gene (5 bases). Trimming removed 5 bases from V and 8 bases from J, with 19 bases in between. The CDR3 has 15 amino acids. Germline CDR1 SNHLY, CDR2 FYNNEI. CDR3 coding DNA: TGTGCCAGCAGTATCCAAAGTGGGGCATGGGATGAGCAGTTCTTC. It codes for CASSIQSGAWDEQFF.

J is TRBJ2-1 and V is TRBV2; 9 bases are shared with TRBD1. From germline, CDR1 is SNHLY and CDR2 FYNNEI. The CDR3 covers 13 residues. The V segment lost 10 bases and the J segment 6 bases; nucleotides outside the gene matches: 7. CDR3 DNA: TGTGCCACCACAGGGGGCTGGGGCAATGAGCAGTTCTTC. Residues: CATTGGWGNEQFF.

J is TRBJ1-3 and V is TRBV12-5; D is unresolved. This CDR3 region has 15 residues. The germline gives CDR1 LGHNT, CDR2 FRNRAP. V was cut by 3 bases and J by 0 bases, with 9 bases left in between. CDR3 DNA sequence: TGTGCTAGTGGTTTCTCCGGGCACTCTGGAAACACCATATATTTT. The encoded protein is CASGFSGHSGNTIYF.

This sequence joins TRBV6-5 and TRBJ1-1; D is uncertain. The V gene's germline CDR1 is MNHEY and CDR2 SVGAGI. The CDR3 is 14 residues long. Trimming shortened V by 5 bases and J by 0 bases, and 10 bases separated the two germline ends. The CDR3, as DNA: TGTGCCAGCAGTAGGACCGTCATGAACACTGAAGCTTTCTTT. Amino acids: CASSRTVMNTEAFF.

CDR3 amino acids: CASREAGKEGEQFF. As DNA, the CDR3 is TGCGCCAGCAGGGAGGCAGGGAAAGAGGGTGAGCAGTTCTTC. V usage is TRBV5-1 and J usage is TRBJ2-1; D is tentatively TRBD1 or TRBD2 (5 bases each). Germline CDR1 reads SGHRS; CDR2 reads YFSETQ. The CDR3 is 14 residues long. V lost 5 bases to trimming and J lost 9 bases, with 18 bases between them.

The V call is TRBV4-1, the J call TRBJ1-4; weak D call: TRBD1 (5 bases). Looked up from germline, CDR1 is MGHRA and CDR2 is YSYEKL. The CDR3 consists of 16 residues. The V end was cut by 1 base, the J end by 8 bases, with 17 bases between. The CDR3 DNA reads as TGCGCCAGCAGCCAAGGGAGCGCAGGGATGGGGGAAAAACTGTTTTTT. Translation: CASSQGSAGMGEKLFF.

On this clone: At one of its ends the junction is not consistent with the germline gene, which may arise from a read error. The V and J genes are TRBV7-7 and TRBJ2-1, with a possible D match to TRBD2 (6 bases). This CDR3 has 15 amino acids. Germline V gene lookup returns CDR1 SSHAT and CDR2 FNYEAQ (reference sequence). CDR3 in amino acids: CASSPGLSPYNEQFF. CDR3 bases: TGTGCTAGCAGCCCGGGACTCTCCCCCTACAATGAGCAGTTCTTC.

This chain connects TRBV18 to TRBJ1-1, with no clear D. Germline V lookup: CDR1 KGHSH, CDR2 LQKENI. V lost 4 bases to trimming and J lost 1 base, with 7 bases between them. The CDR3 sequence is 13 residues long. In DNA form, the CDR3 reads TGTGCCAGCTCACTCAAATCGAACACTGAAGCTTTCTTT. Amino acids: CASSLKSNTEAFF. The full variable domain, rest sourced from reference TRBV18 and TRBJ1-1, is NAGVMQNPRHLVRRRGQEARLRCSPMKGHSHVYWYRQLPEEGLKFMVYLQKENIIDESGMPKERFSAEFPKEGPSILRIQQVVRGDSAAYFCASSLKSNTEAFFGQGTRLTVV.

This clone was observed a handful of times. This chain links TRBV18 with TRBJ1-4; D possibly corresponds to TRBD1 (6 bases). Germline V gives CDR1 KGHSH, CDR2 LQKENI. V was shortened by 3 bases and J by 10 bases, with 15 bases between the two germline ends. This CDR3 comprises 14 residues. The CDR3 region is CASSPSGGGGKLFF. CDR3 sequence (DNA): TGTGCCAGCTCACCGAGCGGGGGCGGAGGAAAACTGTTTTTT.

The V gene is TRBV7-6, the J gene TRBJ2-1; a possible D gene is TRBD2 (6 bases). V gave up 4 bases and J gave up 3 bases, with 19 bases separating them. The CDR3 extends over 17 amino acids. CDR1 and CDR2 from the germline V gene are SGHVS and FNYEAQ. The DNA of the CDR3 is TGTGCCAGCAGCTCCGGCACTCGGACTACTCTCTACAATGAGCAGTTCTTC. Translating it yields CASSSGTRTTLYNEQFF.

The gene calls are TRBV2 and TRBJ1-5; no reliable D call. Germline V CDR1 and CDR2: SNHLY, FYNNEI. Trimming stripped 3 bases from V and 2 bases from J, with 14 bases between. There are 16 residues in the CDR3. The CDR3 nucleotides are TGTGCCAGCAGTGACCCTCGAGGGTTTGGCAATCAGCCCCAGCATTTT. Translation gives CASSDPRGFGNQPQHF.

The CDR3 region has the DNA TGCGCCAGCAGCCGAGACAGGGCCGGCACAGATACGCAGTATTTT. This translates into CASSRDRAGTDTQYF. The chain uses TRBV4-1 and TRBJ2-3; 7 nucleotides match TRBD1. CDR3 size: 15 residues. With V trimmed by 4 bases and J by 1 base, 5 bases remained unmatched. Germline CDR1 MGHRA, CDR2 YSYEKL.

The gene calls are TRBV7-2 and TRBJ2-2, with D uncertain. V lost 5 bases to trimming and J lost 5 bases, with 6 bases between them. The CDR3 contains 12 residues. From germline, CDR1 is SGHTA and CDR2 FQGNSA. The CDR3 region has the DNA TGTGCCAGCAGCGCCAGTACCGGGGAGCTGTTTTTT. Its protein product is CASSASTGELFF.

This chain joins TRBV28 and TRBJ2-5, with 8 bases identical to TRBD1. The J call may not be correct, given that the DNA end is closer to TRBJ2-7. Germline V gives CDR1 MDHEN, CDR2 SYDVKM. CDR3 length equals 15 residues. The CDR3 spells CASSFRGRGLPEQYF. The DNA of the CDR3 is TGTGCCAGCAGTTTTAGGGGCAGGGGGCTTCCCGAGCAGTACTTC.

The rearrangement joins TRBV28 to TRBJ1-2, with unresolved D. In germline, CDR1 is MDHEN, CDR2 SYDVKM. Trimming stripped 3 bases from V and 4 bases from J, with 12 bases between. The length of the CDR3 is 14 residues. CDR3 bases: TGTGCCAGCAGTTTCCGGCAGCTTTCCTATGGCTACACCTTC. Protein product: CASSFRQLSYGYTF.